This TCR beta chain stems from a study of CD8 T cells in Susac syndrome. Reverse transcription of roughly 0.5 to 1 ug RNA used random hexamers. TCRdb processed the immunoSEQ multiplex PCR reads anew with MiXCR; each CDR3 protein has one entry. This table has more than 110,000 distinct CDR3 sequences, around 94% appearing once. CDR1 SGHTA and CDR2 FQGNSA come from the germline V gene. The CDR3 contains 18 residues. Trimming took 2 bases from V and 2 from J, leaving 19 bases between them. The J gene is TRBJ2-1, the V gene TRBV7-2; tentatively, D is TRBD2 (5 bases). This receptor was taken from a human donor in good health. Sequenced input: CD8+ T cells from PBMCs. The DNA for the CDR3 is TGTGCCAGCAGCTTAATCGGTAGGCGCCCGGGGACCTACAATGAGCAGTTCTTC. Encoded protein: CASSLIGRRPGTYNEQFF.